This T cell receptor beta chain derives from a study of OX40 agonist ivuxolimab in advanced cancers. Study as a whole: Partial responses occurred in three patients (one hepatocellular carcinoma, two cutaneous melanoma).

Repertoires were generated with immunoSEQ multiplex PCR, while TCRdb's copy carries only in-frame clones and drops some. Here the sample spans tens of thousands of clones, more than 85% being singletons. With regard to this clone: Its antigen is currently unknown.

The study, taken as a whole, reports: There were also nonresponders showing low normalized T-cell clonal expansion. Fewer expanded clones were found on average in CD4+ than in CD8+ T cells.

Losses at the gene ends were 2 bases for V and 3 bases for J; bases not matched to a gene: 6. The CDR3 runs 16 residues. The germline CDR1 and CDR2 sequences are SGHDT and YYEEEE. The sequences come from CD4+ or CD8+ T cells sorted from blood, collected in a trial of the OX40 agonist ivuxolimab. This receptor was taken from an adult with an advanced solid tumor such as melanoma, head and neck, liver or kidney cancer. The rearrangement uses TRBV5-6 and TRBJ2-3, with 10 bases identical to TRBD2. The CDR3 loop is CASSFASGSGTDTQYF. CDR3 nucleotides: TGTGCCAGCAGCTTCGCTAGCGGGAGTGGAACAGATACGCAGTATTTT.